The text below deals with one T cell receptor (beta chain). This record belongs to a study of blood T cell repertoires in COVID-19. Across the whole study: From T cells, B-cell-depleted T cells, or PBMCs came the material, which was cDNA or gDNA.

Study members were between about 18 and 100 years old and lived in about two dozen US regions. Membership in each cohort depended on participant-reported clinical history. Cohort 3 recovered donors had two negative PCRs, clearance, or symptom resolution. The CDR3 has 16 amino acids. The ends lost 1 base at V and 2 bases at J; junction bases unmatched: 6. CDR1 and CDR2 (germline): SGHKS, YYEKEE (reference sequence). Clones were sequenced by immunoSEQ multiplex PCR, and TCRdb holds only the in-frame ones, with some missing. Of approximately 470,000 clones listed, 87% were seen once; the top ten hold about 0.75%.

Sequenced material: PBMCs or T cells enriched from blood (not recorded which). V and J are TRBV5-5 and TRBJ2-3, with 8 nucleotides matching TRBD2. The receptor comes from a woman aged 18-35 years who had recovered from COVID-19. This CDR3 reads CASSLSVSGATDTQYF. Here the CDR3 DNA reads TGTGCCAGCAGCTTGTCGGTTAGCGGGGCCACAGATACGCAGTATTTT.